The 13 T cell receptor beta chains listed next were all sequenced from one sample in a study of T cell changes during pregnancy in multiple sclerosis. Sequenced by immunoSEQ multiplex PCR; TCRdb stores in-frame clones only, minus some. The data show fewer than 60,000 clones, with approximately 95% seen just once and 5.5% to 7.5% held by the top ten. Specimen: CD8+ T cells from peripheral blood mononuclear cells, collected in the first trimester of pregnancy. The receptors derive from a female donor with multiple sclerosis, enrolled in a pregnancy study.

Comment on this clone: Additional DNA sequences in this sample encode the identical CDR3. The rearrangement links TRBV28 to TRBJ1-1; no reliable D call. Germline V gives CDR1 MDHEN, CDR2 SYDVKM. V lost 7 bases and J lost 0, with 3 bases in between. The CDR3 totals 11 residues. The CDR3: CASTLNTEAFF. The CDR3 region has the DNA TGTGCCAGCACCTTGAACACTGAAGCTTTCTTT. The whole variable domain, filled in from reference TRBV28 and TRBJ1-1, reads DVKVTQSSRYLVKRTGEKVFLECVQDMDHENMFWYRQDPGLGLRLIYFSYDVKMKEKGDIPEGYSVSREKKERFSLILESASTNQTSMYLCASTLNTEAFFGQGTRLTVV.

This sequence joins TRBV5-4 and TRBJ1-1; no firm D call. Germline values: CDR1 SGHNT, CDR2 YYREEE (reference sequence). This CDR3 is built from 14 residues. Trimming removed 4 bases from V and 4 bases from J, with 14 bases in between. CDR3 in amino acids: CASSRYRGGTEAFF. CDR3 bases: TGTGCCAGCAGCCGATATCGGGGAGGCACTGAAGCTTTCTTT.

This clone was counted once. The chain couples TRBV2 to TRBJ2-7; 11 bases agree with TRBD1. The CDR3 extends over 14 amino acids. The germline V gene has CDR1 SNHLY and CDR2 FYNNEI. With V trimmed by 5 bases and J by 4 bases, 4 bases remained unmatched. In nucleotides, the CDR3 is TGTGCCAGCAGTCCGGGACAGGGGGGATACGAGCAGTACTTC. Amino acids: CASSPGQGGYEQYF.

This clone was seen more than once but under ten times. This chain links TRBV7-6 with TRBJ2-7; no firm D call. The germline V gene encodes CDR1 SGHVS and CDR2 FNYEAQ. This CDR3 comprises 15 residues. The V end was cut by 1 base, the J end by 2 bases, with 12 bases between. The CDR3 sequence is CASSLDIRSPYEQYF. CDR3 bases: TGTGCCAGCAGCTTAGATATCCGTAGTCCCTACGAGCAGTACTTC.

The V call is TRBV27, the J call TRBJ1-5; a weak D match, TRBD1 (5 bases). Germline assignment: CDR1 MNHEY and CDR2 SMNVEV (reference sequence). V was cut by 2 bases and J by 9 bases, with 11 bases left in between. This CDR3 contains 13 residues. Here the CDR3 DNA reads TGTGCCAGCAGTTTAACAGGTCCATCGCCCCAGCATTTT. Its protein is CASSLTGPSPQHF.

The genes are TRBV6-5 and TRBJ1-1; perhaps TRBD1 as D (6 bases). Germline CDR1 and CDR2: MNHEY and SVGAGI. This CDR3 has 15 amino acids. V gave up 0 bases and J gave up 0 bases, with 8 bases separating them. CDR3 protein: CASSYSDSLNTEAFF. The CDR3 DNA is TGTGCCAGCAGTTACTCGGACAGTTTGAACACTGAAGCTTTCTTT.

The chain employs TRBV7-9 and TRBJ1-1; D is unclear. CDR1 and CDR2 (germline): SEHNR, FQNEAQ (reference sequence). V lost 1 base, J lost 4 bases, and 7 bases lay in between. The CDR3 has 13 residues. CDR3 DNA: TGTGCCAGCAGCTTAGAGGAGCCCACTGAAGCTTTCTTT. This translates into CASSLEEPTEAFF.

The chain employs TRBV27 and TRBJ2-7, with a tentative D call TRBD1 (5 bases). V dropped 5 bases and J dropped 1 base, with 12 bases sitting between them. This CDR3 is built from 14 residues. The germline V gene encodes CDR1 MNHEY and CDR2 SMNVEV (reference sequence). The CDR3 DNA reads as TGTGCCAGCAGTATTGCCAGGGCATCCTACGAGCAGTACTTC. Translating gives CASSIARASYEQYF.

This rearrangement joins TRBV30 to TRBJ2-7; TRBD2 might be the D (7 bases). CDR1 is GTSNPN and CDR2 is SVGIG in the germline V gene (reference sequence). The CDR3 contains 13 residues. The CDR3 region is CAGGRESPYEQYF. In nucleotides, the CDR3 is TGTGCTGGGGGGCGGGAGTCCCCCTACGAGCAGTACTTC.

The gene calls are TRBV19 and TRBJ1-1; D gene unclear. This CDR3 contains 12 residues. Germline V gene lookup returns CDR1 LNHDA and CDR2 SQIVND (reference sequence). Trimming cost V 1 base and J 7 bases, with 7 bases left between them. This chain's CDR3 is CASSIGRNEAFF. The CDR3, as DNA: TGTGCCAGTAGTATAGGGCGGAATGAAGCTTTCTTT.

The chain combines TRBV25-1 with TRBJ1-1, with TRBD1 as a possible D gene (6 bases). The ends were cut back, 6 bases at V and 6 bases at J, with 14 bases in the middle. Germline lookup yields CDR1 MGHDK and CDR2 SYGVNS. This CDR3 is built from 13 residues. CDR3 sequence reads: CASSTGLGAEAFF. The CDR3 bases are TGTGCCAGCAGCACAGGGTTGGGGGCTGAAGCTTTCTTT.

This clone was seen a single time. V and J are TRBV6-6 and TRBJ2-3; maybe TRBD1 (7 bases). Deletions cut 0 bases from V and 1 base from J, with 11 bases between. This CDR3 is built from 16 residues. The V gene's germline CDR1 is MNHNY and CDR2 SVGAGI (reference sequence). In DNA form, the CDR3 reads TGTGCCAGCAGTTACTCCAGGGGGGAACGCACAGATACGCAGTATTTT. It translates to CASSYSRGERTDTQYF.

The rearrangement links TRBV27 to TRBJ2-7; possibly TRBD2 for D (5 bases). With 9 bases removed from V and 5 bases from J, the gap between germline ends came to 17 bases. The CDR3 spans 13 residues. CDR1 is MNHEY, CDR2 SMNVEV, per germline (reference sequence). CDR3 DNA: TGTGCCAGTGCGGTGGGAGTCCAGAACGAGCAGTACTTC. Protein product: CASAVGVQNEQYF.